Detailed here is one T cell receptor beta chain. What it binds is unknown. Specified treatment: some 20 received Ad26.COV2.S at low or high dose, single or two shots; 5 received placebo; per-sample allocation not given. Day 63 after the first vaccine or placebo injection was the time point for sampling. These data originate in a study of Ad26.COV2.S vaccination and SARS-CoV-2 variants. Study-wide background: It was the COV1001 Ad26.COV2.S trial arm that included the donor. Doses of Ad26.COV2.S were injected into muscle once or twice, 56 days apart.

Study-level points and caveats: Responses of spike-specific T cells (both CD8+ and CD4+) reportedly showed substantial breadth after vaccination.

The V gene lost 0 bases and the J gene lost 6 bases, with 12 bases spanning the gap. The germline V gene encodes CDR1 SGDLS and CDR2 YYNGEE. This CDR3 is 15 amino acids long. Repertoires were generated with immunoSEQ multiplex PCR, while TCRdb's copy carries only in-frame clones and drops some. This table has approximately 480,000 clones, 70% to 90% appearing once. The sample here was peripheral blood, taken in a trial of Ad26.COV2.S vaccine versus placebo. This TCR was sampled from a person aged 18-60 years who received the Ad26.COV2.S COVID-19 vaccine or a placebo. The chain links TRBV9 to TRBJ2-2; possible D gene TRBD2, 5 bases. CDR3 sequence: CASSVGGLGAGELFF. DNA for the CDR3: TGTGCCAGCAGCGTAGGCGGGCTCGGTGCCGGGGAGCTGTTTTTT.